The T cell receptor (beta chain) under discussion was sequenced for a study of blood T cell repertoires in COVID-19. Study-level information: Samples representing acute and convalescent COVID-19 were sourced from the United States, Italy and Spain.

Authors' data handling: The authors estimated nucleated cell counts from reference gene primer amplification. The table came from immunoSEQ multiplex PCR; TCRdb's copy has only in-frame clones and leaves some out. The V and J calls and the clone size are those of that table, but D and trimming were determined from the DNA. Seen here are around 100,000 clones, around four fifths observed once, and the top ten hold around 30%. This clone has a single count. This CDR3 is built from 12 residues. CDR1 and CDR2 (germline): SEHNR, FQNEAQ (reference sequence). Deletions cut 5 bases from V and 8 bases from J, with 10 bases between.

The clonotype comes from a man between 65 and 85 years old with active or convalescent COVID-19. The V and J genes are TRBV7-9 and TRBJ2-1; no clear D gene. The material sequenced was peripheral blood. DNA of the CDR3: TGTGCCAGCAGCCTCCGTCGGGATGAGCAGTTCTTC. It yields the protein CASSLRRDEQFF. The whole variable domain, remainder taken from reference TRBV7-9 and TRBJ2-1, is DTGVSQNPRHKITKRGQNVTFRCDPISEHNRLYWYRQTLGQGPEFLTYFQNEAQLEKSRLLSDRFSAERPKGSFSTLEIQRTEQGDSAMYLCASSLRRDEQFFGPGTRLTVL.